This T cell receptor (beta chain) came from a study of Ad26.COV2.S vaccination and SARS-CoV-2 variants. Study context: Into the muscle, Ad26.COV2.S was dosed once or twice, 56 days apart. Findings and caveats of the study: Once vaccination had occurred, spike-specific CD8+ and CD4+ T cell responses reportedly showed substantial breadth. Spike-specific TCR breadth was greater after Ad26.COV2.S than placebo.

Treatment in this sample: around 19 received Ad26.COV2.S at low or high dose, single or two shots; 5 received placebo; per-sample allocation not given. Following the first vaccine or placebo injection, samples were taken on day 63. An adult of 18-55 years in Boston served as donor. With 1 base clipped from V and 4 bases from J, the junction kept 13 bases outside the gene matches. Germline CDR1 is SGHDT and CDR2 is YYEEEE. CDR3 size: 17 residues. In the case of this clone: The antigen is not known.

Assay used: immunoSEQ multiplex PCR; TCRdb lists only in-frame clones, some missing. Of about 350,000 clones listed, around 86% are singletons. The receptor comes from a person between 18 and 60 years old who received the Ad26.COV2.S COVID-19 vaccine or a placebo. This chain links TRBV5-6 with TRBJ1-2; 7 bases match TRBD1. Sequences were derived from peripheral blood, sampled in a trial of Ad26.COV2.S vaccine versus placebo. In DNA form, the CDR3 reads TGTGCCAGCAGCTTGTTGATAGACAGGGTGTCTGGCTATGGCTACACCTTC. Translation gives CASSLLIDRVSGYGYTF.